Each of the 26 T cell receptor beta chains below was sequenced from the same sample in a study of cytomegalovirus exposure and HLA in healthy donors. Amplification used 60 Vbeta primers and 13 Jbeta primers. The repertoire was sequenced with immunoSEQ multiplex PCR; TCRdb's copy has only in-frame clones and lacks some. Its table lists around 200,000 clones. The sample comprised PBMCs. These TCRs come from a girl aged 2 to 10 in good health and CMV-seropositive.

The chain is built from TRBV5-1 and TRBJ2-3; TRBD2 aligns across 11 bases. This CDR3 has 17 amino acids. V gave up 6 bases and J gave up 2 bases; unmatched junction bases: 11. Germline assignment: CDR1 SGHRS and CDR2 YFSETQ. CDR3 bases: TGCGCCAGCACAAATCCTGGGACTAGCGGTTCCACAGATACGCAGTATTTT. It is translated as CASTNPGTSGSTDTQYF. The variable domain in full, completed from reference TRBV5-1 and TRBJ2-3, reads KAGVTQTPRYLIKTRGQQVTLSCSPISGHRSVSWYQQTPGQGLQFLFEYFSETQRNKGNFPGRFSGRQFSNSRSEMNVSTLELGDSALYLCASTNPGTSGSTDTQYFGPGTRLTVL.

The chain joins TRBV21-1 to TRBJ2-3; no check of the table's D call, TRBD2, against the DNA was made. TRBV21-1 is a pseudogene segment. The CDR3 is 15 residues long. The CDR3 nucleotides are TGTGCCAGCAACCTGACTAGCTCTTACACAGATACGCAGTATTTT. This codes for CASNLTSSYTDTQYF.

Regarding this clone: Additional DNA sequences in this sample encode the identical CDR3. This chain connects TRBV2 to TRBJ2-7; 7 nucleotides line up with TRBD1. This CDR3 has 14 amino acids. The V segment lost 1 base and the J segment 4 bases; nucleotides outside the gene matches: 4. CDR1 is SNHLY and CDR2 is FYNNEI in the germline V gene. The CDR3 region is CASSEGQGGYEQYF. The CDR3 DNA reads TGTGCCAGCAGTGAAGGACAGGGTGGGTACGAGCAGTACTTC.

V is TRBV10-2 and J is TRBJ2-1; D may be TRBD2 (6 bases). Germline V gene data show CDR1 as WSHSY and CDR2 as SAAADI. The CDR3 length is 13 residues. V was clipped by 9 bases and J by 7 bases, with 16 bases between them. The CDR3 protein is CARGGSRTNEQFF. The DNA for the CDR3 is TGCGCCAGGGGGGGATCTAGGACTAATGAGCAGTTCTTC.

For the CDR3, the DNA is TGTGCCAGCAGCACAACTAGCGACGAGCAGTACTTC. This gives the protein CASSTTSDEQYF. The chain is built from TRBV2 and TRBJ2-7; 7 nucleotides match TRBD2. The germline gives CDR1 SNHLY, CDR2 FYNNEI. V trimming: 6 bases; J trimming: 5 bases; junction bases outside the gene matches: 4. CDR3 length equals 12 residues.

CDR3 nucleotides: TGTGCCAGCTCGACCGGACAGGGGAGCGAATTGAACTATGGCTACACCTTC. It specifies CASSTGQGSELNYGYTF. J is TRBJ1-2 and V is TRBV7-9; 9 bases match TRBD1. CDR1 is SEHNR, CDR2 FQNEAQ, per germline (reference sequence). The V segment lost 8 bases and the J segment 2 bases; nucleotides outside the gene matches: 15. The CDR3 sequence is 17 residues long.

The chain recombines TRBV2 with TRBJ1-1, with D tentatively TRBD1 (6 bases). The CDR3 has 15 residues. Germline V CDR1 and CDR2: SNHLY, FYNNEI. V lost 3 bases to trimming and J lost 3 bases, with 14 bases between them. CDR3 region: CASSEHGTKDTEAFF. Here the CDR3 DNA reads TGTGCCAGCAGTGAGCACGGGACAAAAGACACTGAAGCTTTCTTT. The full variable domain, completed using reference TRBV2 and TRBJ1-1, is EPEVTQTPSHQVTQMGQEVILRCVPISNHLYFYWYRQILGQKVEFLVSFYNNEISEKSEIFDDQFSVERPDGSNFTLKIRSTKLEDSAMYFCASSEHGTKDTEAFFGQGTRLTVV.

The rearrangement uses TRBV2 and TRBJ2-7; no firm D call. The CDR3 covers 12 residues. Germline CDR1 and CDR2: SNHLY and FYNNEI. Trimming took 3 bases from V and 7 from J, leaving 10 bases between them. CDR3 coding DNA: TGTGCCAGCAGTGAGGAGTCGTGGGAGCAGTACTTC. Protein: CASSEESWEQYF. Using reference TRBV2 and TRBJ2-7 for the parts outside the CDR3, the full variable domain is EPEVTQTPSHQVTQMGQEVILRCVPISNHLYFYWYRQILGQKVEFLVSFYNNEISEKSEIFDDQFSVERPDGSNFTLKIRSTKLEDSAMYFCASSEESWEQYFGPGTRLTVT.

In DNA, the CDR3 is TGTGCCAGCAGCTGGGTCGCAGACTCCTACGAGCAGTACTTC. It encodes CASSWVADSYEQYF. This rearrangement joins TRBV7-6 to TRBJ2-5; D gene unclear. The J call is in doubt because the DNA end fits TRBJ2-7 better. This CDR3 spans 14 amino acids. From germline, CDR1 is SGHVS and CDR2 FNYEAQ.

The rearrangement joins TRBV5-8 to TRBJ2-5, with TRBD2 matching over 7 bases. V shed 1 base, J shed 4 bases, and the junction held 13 bases outside the gene matches. CDR1 is SGHTS and CDR2 is YDEGEE in the germline V gene. The length of the CDR3 is 17 residues. The CDR3 bases are TGTGCCAGCAGCTTGTTGGGGGGGTCGGATGCGGGAGAGACCCAGTACTTC. It is translated as CASSLLGGSDAGETQYF.

About this clone: The same CDR3 arises from other DNA sequences in this sample as well. This chain links TRBV15 with TRBJ1-1, with D hard to call. The CDR3 is 17 residues long. Germline V lookup: CDR1 LNHNV, CDR2 YYDKDF (reference sequence). Trimming stripped 0 bases from V and 6 bases from J, with 20 bases between. The CDR3 loop is CATSRDRKHGVGPEAFF. The CDR3 coding sequence is TGTGCCACCAGCAGAGATAGGAAACACGGGGTCGGGCCTGAAGCTTTCTTT.

This sequence joins TRBV5-1 and TRBJ2-7; weak D call: TRBD2 (6 bases). CDR1 and CDR2 from the germline V gene are SGHRS and YFSETQ. The CDR3 has 15 amino acids. Between the trimmed V and J ends, which lost 4 bases and 2 bases, there was a span of 16 bases. The CDR3 protein is CASSATAGSTYEQYF. The CDR3 nucleotides read TGCGCCAGCAGCGCGACAGCGGGTTCGACCTACGAGCAGTACTTC.

The V call is TRBV5-1, the J call TRBJ1-1; a weak D match, TRBD1 (6 bases). V was shortened by 4 bases and J by 1 base, with 14 bases between the two germline ends. Germline assignment: CDR1 SGHRS and CDR2 YFSETQ. The CDR3 loop spans 15 amino acids. This chain's CDR3 is CASSLRTAPNTEAFF. The CDR3 DNA follows: TGCGCCAGCAGCCTAAGGACAGCCCCGAACACTGAAGCTTTCTTT.

This chain links TRBV28 with TRBJ2-3; 10 bases fit TRBD2. The CDR3 extends over 14 amino acids. With 5 bases clipped from V and 5 bases from J, the junction kept 4 bases outside the gene matches. CDR1 is MDHEN and CDR2 is SYDVKM in the germline V gene. CDR3 nucleotide sequence: TGTGCCAGCAGTCCACGACTAGCGGGAGATACGCAGTATTTT. The encoded protein is CASSPRLAGDTQYF. Full variable domain (rest looked up from reference TRBV28 and TRBJ2-3): DVKVTQSSRYLVKRTGEKVFLECVQDMDHENMFWYRQDPGLGLRLIYFSYDVKMKEKGDIPEGYSVSREKKERFSLILESASTNQTSMYLCASSPRLAGDTQYFGPGTRLTVL.

The chain links TRBV6-1 to TRBJ2-6, with D perhaps matching TRBD1 (6 bases). The germline V gene has CDR1 MNHNS and CDR2 SASEGT. This CDR3 has 14 amino acids. Trimming stripped 5 bases from V and 2 bases from J, with 7 bases between. The CDR3 protein is CASSPGAGANVLTF. The CDR3 nucleotides read TGTGCCAGCAGTCCAGGGGCTGGGGCCAACGTCCTGACTTTC.

The chain links TRBV2 to TRBJ1-6, with D unclear. The germline V gene has CDR1 SNHLY and CDR2 FYNNEI. This CDR3 contains 15 residues. Trimming stripped 2 bases from V and 7 bases from J, with 12 bases between. The CDR3 spells CASSETQARNSPLHF. In DNA form, the CDR3 reads TGTGCCAGCAGTGAAACCCAGGCACGCAATTCACCCCTCCACTTT.

This rearrangement joins TRBV7-2 to TRBJ2-5; 8 positions match TRBD1. Germline CDR1 and CDR2: SGHTA and FQGNSA. This CDR3 contains 16 residues. The ends lost 5 bases at V and 3 bases at J; junction bases unmatched: 11. CDR3 region: CASSQGFATGEETQYF. CDR3 sequence (DNA): TGTGCCAGCAGCCAGGGTTTCGCGACAGGGGAAGAGACCCAGTACTTC.

The chain joins TRBV10-3 to TRBJ2-3, with TRBD1 matching 7 bases. V shed 8 bases, J shed 5 bases, and the junction held 7 bases outside the gene matches. Germline lookup yields CDR1 ENHRY and CDR2 SYGVKD. The CDR3 spans 13 residues. The CDR3 sequence is CAIEGAPGDTQYF. DNA for the CDR3: TGTGCCATCGAGGGGGCTCCTGGAGATACGCAGTATTTT.

The gene calls are TRBV7-2 and TRBJ1-2; D call uncertain. The CDR3 loop spans 12 amino acids. The germline V and J ends were trimmed by 2 bases and 8 bases, with 9 bases remaining between them. Germline V lookup: CDR1 SGHTA, CDR2 FQGNSA. As DNA, the CDR3 is TGTGCCAGCAGCTTATACGAGGGAGGCTACACCTTC. This translates into CASSLYEGGYTF.

The chain uses TRBV9 and TRBJ1-2; tentative D call: TRBD1 (5 bases). There are 14 residues in the CDR3. Germline-derived CDR1 and CDR2 are SGDLS and YYNGEE. Trimming stripped 0 bases from V and 2 bases from J, with 8 bases between. The CDR3 protein is CASSVEAGNYGYTF. The CDR3 DNA sequence: TGTGCCAGCAGCGTAGAGGCAGGGAACTATGGCTACACCTTC.

The V and J genes are TRBV7-8 and TRBJ2-2, with D perhaps TRBD1 (5 bases). The CDR3 spans 16 residues. Trimming removed 5 bases from V and 5 bases from J, with 18 bases in between. Germline CDR1 reads SGHVS; CDR2 reads FQNEAQ. The DNA of the CDR3 is TGTGCCAGCAGCAAAAGGGGCACGTCCCAAACCGGGGAGCTGTTTTTT. Amino acids: CASSKRGTSQTGELFF.

V usage is TRBV28 and J usage is TRBJ2-5; possibly TRBD1 for D (6 bases). The CDR3 has 14 amino acids. The V end was cut by 6 bases, the J end by 5 bases, with 16 bases between. Germline V gene lookup returns CDR1 MDHEN and CDR2 SYDVKM. The chain's CDR3 is CASSPGTPYETQYF. The DNA of the CDR3 is TGTGCCAGCAGCCCTGGGACACCTTACGAGACCCAGTACTTC.

The V and J genes are TRBV7-9 and TRBJ1-6; the match to TRBD1 covers 7 bases. Germline-derived CDR1 and CDR2 are SEHNR and FQNEAQ (reference sequence). The CDR3 spans 15 residues. V gave up 5 bases and J gave up 5 bases; unmatched junction bases: 6. The CDR3 nucleotides read TGTGCCAGCAGCCTTCGGACAGGAGATAATTCACCCCTCCACTTT. Translated: CASSLRTGDNSPLHF.

The chain has TRBV28 and TRBJ2-5, with 11 nucleotides matching TRBD2. CDR3 length: 13 residues. Germline CDR1 is MDHEN and CDR2 is SYDVKM. Here the CDR3 reads CFSGRAPAETQYF. The DNA of the CDR3 is TGTTTTAGCGGGAGGGCCCCAGCAGAGACCCAGTACTTC.

V gene TRBV5-1 combines with J gene TRBJ2-3, with 8 bases lining up with TRBD1. CDR3 length: 15 amino acids. Trimming removed 0 bases from V and 4 bases from J; junction bases left unmatched: 4. Germline V gene lookup returns CDR1 SGHRS and CDR2 YFSETQ. CDR3 nucleotide sequence: TGCGCCAGCAGCTTGGGACAGGGGACCGCAGATACGCAGTATTTT. It yields the protein CASSLGQGTADTQYF.

The chain couples TRBV27 to TRBJ2-3; D perhaps matches TRBD1 (6 bases). The V and J ends lost 4 bases and 3 bases respectively, with 11 bases between them. The CDR3 consists of 14 residues. Germline loops: CDR1 MNHEY, CDR2 SMNVEV (reference sequence). Here the CDR3 DNA reads TGTGCCAGCAGTTCGGGACAAAGGACAGATACGCAGTATTTT. It specifies CASSSGQRTDTQYF.